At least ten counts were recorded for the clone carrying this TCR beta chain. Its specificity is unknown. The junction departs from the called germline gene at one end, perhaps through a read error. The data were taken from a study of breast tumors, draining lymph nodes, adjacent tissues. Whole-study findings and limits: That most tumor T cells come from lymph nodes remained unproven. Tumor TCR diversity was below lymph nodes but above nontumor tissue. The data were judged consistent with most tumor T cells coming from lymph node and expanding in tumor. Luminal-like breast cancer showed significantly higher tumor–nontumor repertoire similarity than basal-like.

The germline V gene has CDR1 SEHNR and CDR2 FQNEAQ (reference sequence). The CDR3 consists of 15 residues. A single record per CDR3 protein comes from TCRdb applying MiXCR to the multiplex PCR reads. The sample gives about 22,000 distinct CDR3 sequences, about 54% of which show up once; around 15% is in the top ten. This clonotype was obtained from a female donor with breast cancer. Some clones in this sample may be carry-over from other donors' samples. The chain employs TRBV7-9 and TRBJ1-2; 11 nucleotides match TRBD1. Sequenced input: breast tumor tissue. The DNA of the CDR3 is TGTGCCAGCAGCTTAGCAGGACAGGGGGCGCATGGCTACCCCTTC. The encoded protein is CASSLAGQGAHGYPF.